The 19 T cell receptor beta chains below come from one sample, sequenced in a study of control samples from healthy donors and cancer patients. The repertoire was sequenced with immunoSEQ multiplex PCR; TCRdb's copy has only in-frame clones and lacks some. The sample lists fewer than 25,000 clones, roughly 80% occurring once. Sequencing used PBMCs. Receptors originate from a man older than 75 with head and neck cancer.

The chain carries TRBV19 and TRBJ2-3; 8 nucleotides match TRBD1. Trimming cost V 5 bases and J 7 bases; bases outside gene matches: 8. CDR3 length: 14 amino acids. Germline CDR1 LNHDA, CDR2 SQIVND (reference sequence). The CDR3, as DNA: TGTGCCAGTAGTGGGCAGGGGGCGTTGAATACGCAGTATTTT. The encoded protein is CASSGQGALNTQYF.

V is TRBV2 and J is TRBJ2-1; D remains unclear. The V and J ends lost 4 bases and 4 bases respectively, with 8 bases between them. The V gene's germline CDR1 is SNHLY and CDR2 FYNNEI. The CDR3 consists of 13 residues. In DNA, the CDR3 is TGTGCCAGCAGTGTGGACCTATACAATGAGCAGTTCTTC. Encoded protein: CASSVDLYNEQFF. The full variable domain, with the rest looked up from reference TRBV2 and TRBJ2-1, is EPEVTQTPSHQVTQMGQEVILRCVPISNHLYFYWYRQILGQKVEFLVSFYNNEISEKSEIFDDQFSVERPDGSNFTLKIRSTKLEDSAMYFCASSVDLYNEQFFGPGTRLTVL.

The chain joins TRBV7-2 to TRBJ1-2; no firm D call. V shed 0 bases and J shed 1 base, with 3 bases lying between them. Germline V CDR1 and CDR2: SGHTA, FQGNSA. The CDR3 length is 13 residues. The CDR3 loop reads CASSLADNYGYTF. Written as DNA, the CDR3 is TGTGCCAGCAGCTTAGCAGATAACTATGGCTACACCTTC.

V is TRBV18 and J is TRBJ2-7; the match to TRBD1 covers 9 bases. Losses at the gene ends were 6 bases for V and 3 bases for J; bases not matched to a gene: 3. This CDR3 is built from 13 residues. Germline V gives CDR1 KGHSH, CDR2 LQKENI. CDR3 in amino acids: CASSPTGGYEQYF. CDR3 DNA sequence: TGTGCCAGCTCGCCGACAGGGGGCTACGAGCAGTACTTC.

The V gene is TRBV6-6, the J gene TRBJ1-1; D is possibly TRBD1 (6 bases). The CDR3 has 14 residues. Looked up from germline, CDR1 is MNHNY and CDR2 is SVGAGI (reference sequence). V lost 5 bases, J lost 1 base, and 11 bases lay in between. CDR3 region: CASSVQGSNTEAFF. The CDR3 bases are TGTGCCAGCAGTGTACAGGGATCGAACACTGAAGCTTTCTTT.

This chain links TRBV7-2 with TRBJ2-7, with TRBD2 identical over 7 bases. The length of the CDR3 is 15 residues. Germline loops: CDR1 SGHTA, CDR2 FQGNSA. V trimming: 8 bases; J trimming: 1 base; junction bases outside the gene matches: 11. Here the CDR3 DNA reads TGTGCCAGCGCCTTGGGAGGGGCGCTATCCTACGAGCAGTACTTC. Amino acids: CASALGGALSYEQYF.

The genes are TRBV25-1 and TRBJ2-5; possibly TRBD2 for D (7 bases). V shed 6 bases and J shed 7 bases, with 12 bases lying between them. The germline V gene encodes CDR1 MGHDK and CDR2 SYGVNS. This CDR3 has 12 residues. In nucleotides, the CDR3 is TGTGCCAGCAGGGGGGGGGCGGCGACCCAGTACTTC. Its translation is CASRGGAATQYF.

The chain recombines TRBV2 with TRBJ1-4, with 10 bases that match TRBD1. CDR1 and CDR2 from the germline V gene are SNHLY and FYNNEI. Losses at the gene ends were 5 bases for V and 5 bases for J; bases not matched to a gene: 11. The CDR3 is made up of 17 amino acids. CDR3 in DNA: TGTGCCAGCAGTCCCGTCCGGGACAGGGGCTGGAATGAAAAACTGTTTTTT. Protein: CASSPVRDRGWNEKLFF.

The V call is TRBV10-2, the J call TRBJ1-1; D uncertain. The ends were cut back, 5 bases at V and 3 bases at J, with 10 bases in the middle. Germline V gene lookup returns CDR1 WSHSY and CDR2 SAAADI. The CDR3 spans 13 residues. CDR3 amino acids: CASSSTGDTEAFF. The DNA for the CDR3 is TGCGCCAGCAGTTCGACGGGAGACACTGAAGCTTTCTTT.

This sequence joins TRBV28 and TRBJ2-7, with a weak D call TRBD2 (6 bases). The CDR3 is 16 amino acids. Trimming took 6 bases from V and 2 from J, leaving 20 bases between them. The germline V gene encodes CDR1 MDHEN and CDR2 SYDVKM. As DNA, the CDR3 is TGTGCCAGCAGCTCCCCGGGGGTGGGCTTTACCTACGAGCAGTACTTC. This gives the protein CASSSPGVGFTYEQYF.

J is TRBJ2-7 and V is TRBV7-2; 11 nucleotides agree with TRBD1. V dropped 0 bases and J dropped 4; count of bases not matched to a gene: 5. This CDR3 region has 16 residues. The germline CDR1 and CDR2 sequences are SGHTA and FQGNSA. CDR3 bases: TGTGCCAGCAGCTTAGCTTGGACAGGGGGCGGGTACGAGCAGTACTTC. Its protein is CASSLAWTGGGYEQYF.

The chain recombines TRBV28 with TRBJ2-1; D is ambiguous. The V end was cut by 3 bases, the J end by 8 bases, with 23 bases between. The CDR3 contains 17 residues. Germline values: CDR1 MDHEN, CDR2 SYDVKM. The CDR3, as DNA: TGTGCCAGCAGTTTTGCCAGGTTTTCAGGTGGGATCGATGAGCAGTTCTTC. Translating gives CASSFARFSGGIDEQFF. Using reference TRBV28 and TRBJ2-1 for the parts outside the CDR3, the full variable domain is DVKVTQSSRYLVKRTGEKVFLECVQDMDHENMFWYRQDPGLGLRLIYFSYDVKMKEKGDIPEGYSVSREKKERFSLILESASTNQTSMYLCASSFARFSGGIDEQFFGPGTRLTVL.

This chain uses TRBV6-5 with TRBJ2-7; possibly TRBD2 for D (6 bases). The germline gives CDR1 MNHEY, CDR2 SVGAGI. The CDR3 extends over 14 amino acids. V lost 0 bases to trimming and J lost 0 bases, with 6 bases between them. This CDR3 reads CASSYSGGSYEQYF. DNA for the CDR3: TGTGCCAGCAGTTACTCGGGGGGCTCCTACGAGCAGTACTTC.

This chain connects TRBV5-4 to TRBJ2-2; TRBD2 agrees at 7 bases. The CDR3 is made up of 16 amino acids. V shed 4 bases, J shed 6 bases, and the junction held 12 bases outside the gene matches. Germline V lookup: CDR1 SGHNT, CDR2 YYREEE (reference sequence). The chain's CDR3 is CASSPLASGDAGELFF. CDR3 DNA sequence: TGTGCCAGCAGCCCGTTGGCCAGCGGGGATGCCGGGGAGCTGTTTTTT.

This chain joins TRBV4-2 and TRBJ2-7; the D gene is possibly TRBD1 (7 bases). The CDR3 consists of 16 residues. CDR1 and CDR2 from the germline V gene are LGHNA and YNFKEQ. Trimming took 0 bases from V and 2 from J, leaving 14 bases between them. The CDR3 protein is CASSQDAQGGPYEQYF. The CDR3 coding sequence is TGTGCCAGCAGCCAAGATGCGCAGGGGGGACCCTACGAGCAGTACTTC.

This clone was seen a single time. The chain uses TRBV7-9 and TRBJ2-1, with TRBD2 matching over 10 bases. After removal of 1 base from V and 8 bases from J, the junction contained 5 bases not matched to a gene. The CDR3 is 15 residues long. Germline CDR1 reads SEHNR; CDR2 reads FQNEAQ (reference sequence). CDR3 DNA sequence: TGTGCCAGCAGCTTAGGAGCGGGAGGGCCCTATGAGCAGTTCTTC. It specifies CASSLGAGGPYEQFF.

This clone was found a few times. V gene TRBV27 combines with J gene TRBJ1-1; possible D gene TRBD1, 5 bases. Germline values: CDR1 MNHEY, CDR2 SMNVEV (reference sequence). Trimming removed 0 bases from V and 10 bases from J, with 15 bases in between. This CDR3 has 14 amino acids. The CDR3 region has the DNA TGTGCCAGCAGTTTATCGGTGTCCCAAGGGGTAGCTTTCTTT. It codes for CASSLSVSQGVAFF.

The rearrangement uses TRBV4-3 and TRBJ1-2; D uncertain. CDR1 LGHNA and CDR2 YSLEER come from the germline V gene. CDR3 length equals 13 residues. V lost 0 bases to trimming and J lost 8 bases, with 10 bases between them. Here the CDR3 reads CASSQDLEEGYTF. The CDR3 nucleotides are TGCGCCAGCAGCCAAGATCTCGAGGAAGGCTACACCTTC.

The chain has TRBV9 and TRBJ2-7; 10 nucleotides line up with TRBD1. V dropped 4 bases and J dropped 3; count of bases not matched to a gene: 4. This CDR3 is 14 amino acids long. From germline, CDR1 is SGDLS and CDR2 YYNGEE. The CDR3 DNA reads TGTGCCAGCAGCACTGGACAGGGGGACTACGAGCAGTACTTC. The encoded protein is CASSTGQGDYEQYF.